The 20 T cell receptor beta chains given below trace back to one sample, sequenced in a study of cytomegalovirus exposure and HLA in healthy donors. A multiplex PCR was run with 60 Vbeta primers and 13 Jbeta primers. Sequencing used immunoSEQ multiplex PCR; TCRdb keeps in-frame clones, though not all of them. The sample includes 100,000 or so clones, 75% to 80% of them seen just once. The material sequenced was PBMCs. The receptors derive from a woman aged 40 to 50 in good health and CMV-seropositive.

The chain has TRBV2 and TRBJ2-3; 8 bases line up with TRBD2. Per the germline V gene, CDR1 is SNHLY and CDR2 is FYNNEI. The junction had 8 bases not matched to a gene; V was cut back by 4 bases and J by 2 bases. The length of the CDR3 is 16 residues. CDR3 nucleotides: TGTGCCAGCAGTGGGGATAGCGGGGTACTCACAGATACGCAGTATTTT. Protein: CASSGDSGVLTDTQYF.

This clone was recorded only once. The V and J genes are TRBV6-5 and TRBJ2-7; tentative D call: TRBD2 (7 bases). CDR3 length: 16 residues. The V gene lost 0 bases and the J gene lost 1 base, with 13 bases spanning the gap. Per the germline V gene, CDR1 is MNHEY and CDR2 is SVGAGI. The CDR3 DNA sequence: TGTGCCAGCAGTTACTCGGGGGGGGCCGGGTCCTACGAGCAGTACTTC. As protein: CASSYSGGAGSYEQYF.

The table lists this clone with a count of one. The chain is built from TRBV19 and TRBJ1-5, with a tentative D call TRBD1 (5 bases). V lost 6 bases to trimming and J lost 2 bases, with 17 bases between them. CDR3 length: 16 amino acids. Germline V gives CDR1 LNHDA, CDR2 SQIVND (reference sequence). The CDR3 sequence is CASRKKGVEGNQPQHF. Here the CDR3 DNA reads TGTGCCAGTAGAAAGAAAGGGGTGGAAGGCAATCAGCCCCAGCATTTT.

V usage is TRBV9 and J usage is TRBJ2-7; 12 bases match TRBD1. The CDR3 is 17 amino acids. Germline CDR1 reads SGDLS; CDR2 reads YYNGEE. Trimming took 4 bases from V and 6 from J; bases not matched to a gene: 14. This CDR3 reads CASSPSPPGQGAREQYF. The CDR3 DNA sequence: TGTGCCAGCAGCCCAAGCCCCCCGGGACAGGGGGCCCGCGAGCAGTACTTC.

J is TRBJ1-2 and V is TRBV11-2, with a tentative D call TRBD1 (5 bases). Trimming left V 2 bases short and J 0 bases short, with 7 bases between. The CDR3 is made up of 14 amino acids. Germline CDR1 reads SGHAT; CDR2 reads FQNNGV. CDR3 sequence: CASSLQDTNYGYTF. In nucleotides, the CDR3 is TGTGCCAGCAGCTTACAGGACACTAACTATGGCTACACCTTC.

The rearrangement joins TRBV30 to TRBJ1-4; D might be TRBD1 (5 bases). The CDR3 consists of 13 residues. From germline, CDR1 is GTSNPN and CDR2 SVGIG (reference sequence). V lost 1 base and J lost 7, with 10 bases in between. CDR3 in DNA: TGTGCCTGGAGTGCCGACAGCCGTGAAAAACTGTTTTTT. It encodes CAWSADSREKLFF.

This clone was recorded a few times. The chain is built from TRBV29-1 and TRBJ2-2; the match to TRBD1 covers 9 bases. The trim removed 7 bases at V and 1 base at J, leaving 4 bases unmatched. The V gene's germline CDR1 is SQVTM and CDR2 ANQGSEA. The CDR3 is made up of 14 amino acids. The CDR3 here is CSAQGQGNTGELFF. CDR3 coding DNA: TGCAGCGCCCAGGGACAGGGGAACACCGGGGAGCTGTTTTTT.

The chain joins TRBV27 to TRBJ1-6, with TRBD1 matching 7 bases. The CDR3 contains 16 residues. Germline lookup yields CDR1 MNHEY and CDR2 SMNVEV (reference sequence). V lost 6 bases and J lost 0; bases outside the gene matches: 5. The CDR3 DNA is TGTGCCAGCAGCCTGTCAGGGGGCTCCTATAATTCACCCCTCCACTTT. Amino acid sequence: CASSLSGGSYNSPLHF.

The chain couples TRBV2 to TRBJ2-3, with 11 bases matching TRBD2. V lost 6 bases to trimming and J lost 3 bases; unmatched junction nucleotides: 5. Per germline, CDR1 SNHLY and CDR2 FYNNEI. The CDR3 is 15 residues long. Written as DNA, the CDR3 is TGTGCCAGCAGAACTAGCGGGGGTCCGACAGATACGCAGTATTTT. The encoded protein is CASRTSGGPTDTQYF.

V is TRBV6-1 and J is TRBJ2-7; D gene uncertain. Germline-derived CDR1 and CDR2 are MNHNS and SASEGT. The V end lost 6 bases, the J end lost 0 bases, and 12 bases lay between the germline ends. The CDR3 has 14 amino acids. CDR3 coding DNA: TGTGCCAGCAGAGGCGGTACCTTCTCCTACGAGCAGTACTTC. Residues: CASRGGTFSYEQYF.

The chain recombines TRBV5-1 with TRBJ1-6; possibly TRBD1 for D (5 bases). The V and J ends lost 0 bases and 10 bases respectively, with 11 bases between them. The CDR3 runs 14 residues. Germline V gene data show CDR1 as SGHRS and CDR2 as YFSETQ. CDR3: CASSLGRVGSPLHF. The CDR3 coding sequence is TGCGCCAGCAGCTTGGGCAGGGTAGGCTCACCCCTCCACTTT.

The rearrangement uses TRBV9 and TRBJ2-3; D gene uncertain. The CDR3 consists of 13 residues. From germline, CDR1 is SGDLS and CDR2 YYNGEE. Trimming cost V 2 bases and J 6 bases, with 10 bases left between them. The CDR3 bases are TGTGCCAGCAGCGTCTGGCAGGCGGATACGCAGTATTTT. This encodes CASSVWQADTQYF.

The chain has TRBV6-1 and TRBJ1-2, with D hard to call. From germline, CDR1 is MNHNS and CDR2 SASEGT. V lost 0 bases to trimming and J lost 5 bases, with 7 bases between them. The CDR3 consists of 13 residues. CDR3 bases: TGTGCCAGCAGTGAAGCCTCTCTTTATGGCTACACCTTC. It encodes CASSEASLYGYTF.

The chain employs TRBV5-4 and TRBJ1-2; D is possibly TRBD1 (6 bases). The CDR3 length is 15 residues. Germline V CDR1 and CDR2: SGHNT, YYREEE (reference sequence). The germline V and J ends were trimmed by 4 bases and 0 bases, with 13 bases remaining between them. The CDR3 DNA reads TGTGCCAGCAGCCCACAGGGCTCCTCTAACTATGGCTACACCTTC. Amino acids: CASSPQGSSNYGYTF.

This chain links TRBV7-2 with TRBJ1-1, with 8 bases matching TRBD1. Trimming removed 6 bases from V and 5 bases from J; junction bases left unmatched: 8. Per germline, CDR1 SGHTA and CDR2 FQGNSA. The CDR3 sequence is 14 residues long. CDR3 nucleotides: TGTGCCAGCAGAAACCAGGGGGCGCGGACTGAAGCTTTCTTT. Translation: CASRNQGARTEAFF.

The V and J genes are TRBV20-1 and TRBJ1-2; the match to TRBD1 covers 7 bases. The junction had 9 bases not matched to a gene; V was cut back by 6 bases and J by 11 bases. The CDR3 contains 11 residues. Germline V gene lookup returns CDR1 DFQATT and CDR2 SNEGSKA (reference sequence). CDR3 amino acids: CSANFQGEYTF. The CDR3 DNA is TGCAGTGCCAACTTCCAGGGGGAATACACCTTC.

This chain connects TRBV18 to TRBJ1-2; a possible D gene is TRBD1 (5 bases). V gave up 5 bases and J gave up 1 base, with 8 bases separating them. The CDR3 sequence is 13 residues long. Germline values: CDR1 KGHSH, CDR2 LQKENI. The CDR3 protein is CASSGAVNYGYTF. The CDR3 region has the DNA TGTGCCAGCTCAGGGGCAGTTAACTATGGCTACACCTTC.

The rearrangement links TRBV2 to TRBJ1-1; 8 nucleotides match TRBD1. CDR3 size: 12 residues. Germline-derived CDR1 and CDR2 are SNHLY and FYNNEI. Trimming took 10 bases from V and 7 from J; bases not matched to a gene: 8. This chain's CDR3 is CATTMGQVEAFF. The DNA for the CDR3 is TGTGCCACCACCATGGGACAGGTTGAAGCTTTCTTT.

A note on this clone: At one boundary the junction diverges from the germline segment, which might be a read error. The chain joins TRBV7-9 to TRBJ2-3, with 9 bases identical to TRBD2. From germline, CDR1 is SEHNR and CDR2 FQNEAQ (reference sequence). The CDR3 is 17 amino acids. In DNA, the CDR3 is TGTTCCAGCAGCTTATTGAAGACTAGCGGTCACACAGATACGCAGTATTTT. Protein: CSSSLLKTSGHTDTQYF.

The chain carries TRBV7-4 and TRBJ1-5; D not resolved. The CDR3 is 13 amino acids. V was clipped by 6 bases and J by 8 bases, with 14 bases between them. CDR1 and CDR2 from the germline V gene are SGHVT and SQSDAQ. The CDR3 DNA sequence: TGTGCCAGCAGTCCAGGCAGTATAGAGCCCCAGCATTTT. It translates to CASSPGSIEPQHF.